This T cell receptor (beta chain) was identified in a study of blood T cells in healthy people across ages. Study findings and constraints: Fewer expanded clones and more diversity marked long-lived versus aged donors. Age advanced and TCR beta diversity per million T cells fell, roughly linearly. From one million sequenced T cells, diversity estimates were lower bounds.

The germline CDR1 and CDR2 sequences are SGHVS and FNYEAQ. This CDR3 comprises 14 residues. Worth noting for this clonotype: Its antigen is currently unknown. Its ends do not fully match the called genes, so a read error is possible.

Next came a second PCR, run for about 7 to 12 cycles, which used a sample-barcoded 5' primer along with a J-beta primer mix. TCRdb processed the 5' RACE reads anew with MiXCR; each CDR3 protein has one entry. This table holds about 1.7 million distinct CDR3 sequences, about 30% found once. Each sample yielded at least 5 micrograms of PBMC total RNA. The V gene is TRBV7-6, the J gene TRBJ1-6; D gene uncertain. The sample comprised blood. The source is a woman aged 25-40 years in good health. The CDR3 spells CASSLTGLDSPRHF. The CDR3, as DNA: TGTGCCAGCAGCCTGACGGGGTTAGATTCACCCCGCCACTTT.